A selection of T cell receptor beta chains follows, all from one sample in a study of T cell changes during pregnancy in multiple sclerosis. Profiling relied on immunoSEQ multiplex PCR, and the TCRdb table lists in-frame clones only, not all of them. The profile shows tens of thousands of clones, about 91% of them singletons. Here the sequenced sample was peripheral blood, taken after pregnancy. The receptors originated from a female donor in good health, enrolled as a control in a pregnancy study. Each CDR3 is given with its conserved first and last residue. The order of the fields is clone size, D gene, J gene, V gene, CDR3 protein, CDR3 DNA. A D gene is named only where the DNA matches it firmly. Rows give clone size only sometimes, using once, few, many, or a class for an expanded clone.

>NA|NA|TRBJ2-1|TRBV5-6
CASRWAGGEQFF
TGTGCCAGCAGGTGGGCCGGTGGTGAGCAGTTCTTC
>NA|NA|TRBJ1-2|TRBV9
CASSVGGDYGYTF
TGTGCCAGCAGCGTAGGGGGGGACTATGGCTACACCTTC
>NA|NA|TRBJ2-1|TRBV11-2
CASSHRDEQFF
TGTGCCAGCAGCCACCGGGATGAGCAGTTCTTC
>NA|TRBD2|TRBJ2-7|TRBV5-4
CASSSRTSGSNEQYF
TGTGCCAGCAGCTCCCGGACTAGCGGGAGCAACGAGCAGTACTTC
>NA|TRBD2|TRBJ2-7|TRBV5-6
CASSQTGGYEQYF
TGTGCCAGCAGCCAGACGGGGGGGTACGAGCAGTACTTC
>NA|NA|TRBJ2-4|TRBV5-1
CASSFGDQPNIQYF
TGCGCCAGCAGCTTCGGGGATCAGCCAAACATTCAGTACTTC
>NA|NA|TRBJ2-3|TRBV9
CASSVGSGPADTQYF
TGTGCCAGCAGCGTAGGTAGCGGTCCGGCAGATACGCAGTATTTT
>once|NA|TRBJ1-1|TRBV5-4
CASSLAGLHHGAFF
TGTGCCAGCAGCTTGGCGGGACTACACCATGGGGCTTTCTTT
>NA|NA|TRBJ1-1|TRBV13
CASSPQDTEAFF
TGTGCCAGCAGCCCCCAGGACACTGAAGCTTTCTTT
>NA|TRBD1|TRBJ1-5|TRBV19
CASSVSGTGLNQPQHF
TGTGCCAGTAGTGTTTCCGGGACAGGGCTAAATCAGCCCCAGCATTTT
>NA|NA|TRBJ2-7|TRBV6-1
CASSPLGLDSYEQYF
TGTGCCAGCAGTCCCCTGGGGCTAGACTCCTACGAGCAGTACTTC
>once|TRBD1|TRBJ1-2|TRBV7-9
CASSLGTGGYGYTF
TGTGCCAGCAGCTTAGGTACAGGGGGCTATGGCTACACCTTC
>NA|NA|TRBJ2-7|TRBV2
CASSYNAGGSYEQYF
TGTGCCAGCAGTTACAACGCGGGCGGCTCCTACGAGCAGTACTTC
>NA|TRBD1|TRBJ1-4|TRBV6-6
CASTDRVNEKLFF
TGTGCCAGCACCGACAGGGTGAATGAAAAACTGTTTTTT
>NA|NA|TRBJ1-4|TRBV5-1
CASSVNQGGPEEKLFF
TGCGCCAGCAGCGTAAATCAAGGGGGTCCGGAAGAAAAACTGTTTTTT
>NA|NA|TRBJ1-6|TRBV2
CASSRRENSPLHF
TGTGCCAGCAGTCGGAGGGAAAATTCACCCCTCCACTTT
>NA|TRBD1|TRBJ2-1|TRBV5-4
CASSSRDRVRFEQFF
TGTGCCAGCAGCAGCCGGGACAGGGTCCGATTTGAGCAGTTCTTC
>NA|TRBD2|TRBJ2-7|TRBV11-2
CASSLTSGSREQYF
TGTGCCAGCAGCCTCACTAGCGGGAGCCGCGAGCAGTACTTC
>NA|TRBD2|TRBJ2-7|TRBV6-5
CASGQRLAGGEQYF
TGTGCCAGCGGTCAGAGACTAGCGGGAGGCGAGCAGTACTTC
>NA|NA|TRBJ2-2|TRBV7-9
CASSRQEAGELFF
TGTGCCAGCAGCCGACAGGAGGCCGGGGAGCTGTTTTTT
>NA|TRBD1|TRBJ2-5|TRBV9
CASSATGEQETQYF
TGTGCCAGCAGCGCAACAGGGGAACAAGAGACCCAGTACTTC
>NA|NA|TRBJ1-2|TRBV4-2
CASSQEQGYGYTF
TGTGCCAGCAGCCAAGAACAGGGTTATGGCTACACCTTC
>NA|NA|TRBJ2-4|TRBV9
CASSPPPWANQNIQYF
TGTGCCAGCAGCCCCCCCCCATGGGCAAACCAAAACATTCAGTACTTC
>few|TRBD1|TRBJ1-6|TRBV5-5
CASSSTGEVSPLHF
TGTGCCAGCAGCTCGACAGGGGAGGTTTCACCCCTCCACTTT
>NA|TRBD1|TRBJ1-5|TRBV2
CASSGQGASQPQHF
TGTGCCAGCAGCGGACAGGGGGCAAGTCAGCCCCAGCATTTT
>NA|NA|TRBJ1-1|TRBV5-4
CASSFLGASAEAFF
TGTGCCAGCAGCTTTTTGGGGGCTTCCGCTGAAGCTTTCTTT
>NA|TRBD1|TRBJ2-1|TRBV4-3
CASSQEPDELGQARYNEQFF
TGCGCCAGCAGCCAAGAGCCGGATGAATTGGGACAGGCGAGATACAATGAGCAGTTCTTC
>once|TRBD1|TRBJ1-2|TRBV18
CASSSTIRDSGYYGYTF
TGTGCCAGCTCATCAACTATACGGGACAGCGGATACTATGGCTACACCTTC
>NA|NA|TRBJ1-1|TRBV7-8
CASSPIVLRNTEAFF
TGTGCCAGCAGCCCTATTGTCCTAAGGAACACTGAAGCTTTCTTT
>once|NA|TRBJ1-2|TRBV15
CATSPGTNYGYTF
TGTGCCACCAGCCCGGGGACTAACTATGGCTACACCTTC
>NA|TRBD1|TRBJ2-1|TRBV28
CASSLGGAGGHNEQFF
TGTGCCAGCAGTTTAGGAGGGGCAGGGGGCCACAATGAGCAGTTCTTC
>NA|TRBD1|TRBJ2-2|TRBV7-2
CASRPGTGNTGELFF
TGTGCCAGCAGACCCGGGACAGGCAACACCGGGGAGCTGTTTTTT
>once|TRBD2|TRBJ2-3|TRBV19
CASTPSGLGADTQYF
TGTGCCAGTACCCCTAGCGGACTGGGCGCAGATACGCAGTATTTT
>NA|TRBD1|TRBJ2-2|TRBV5-6
CASSLGTEVNTGELFF
TGTGCCAGCAGTTTGGGGACAGAGGTAAACACCGGGGAGCTGTTTTTT
>NA|NA|TRBJ2-7|TRBV13
CASSLSGSTYEQYF
TGTGCCAGCAGCTTATCAGGCAGTACGTACGAGCAGTACTTC
>NA|TRBD2|TRBJ2-1|TRBV10-1
CASSGTSGSEEQFF
TGCGCCAGCAGTGGGACTAGCGGGAGCGAAGAGCAGTTCTTC
>NA|NA|TRBJ2-5|TRBV19
CASSSVEPQETQYF
TGTGCCAGTAGTAGTGTAGAGCCCCAAGAGACCCAGTACTTC
>few|TRBD1|TRBJ1-2|TRBV6-6
CASRDRAGNGYTF
TGTGCCAGCAGGGACAGGGCCGGGAATGGCTACACCTTC
>NA|NA|TRBJ2-5|TRBV6-1
CASSEWRGGVTQYF
TGTGCCAGCAGTGAGTGGAGGGGCGGAGTGACCCAGTACTTC
>NA|TRBD1|TRBJ1-1|TRBV7-9
CASSFGTALNTEAFF
TGTGCCAGCAGCTTTGGGACAGCCTTGAACACTGAAGCTTTCTTT